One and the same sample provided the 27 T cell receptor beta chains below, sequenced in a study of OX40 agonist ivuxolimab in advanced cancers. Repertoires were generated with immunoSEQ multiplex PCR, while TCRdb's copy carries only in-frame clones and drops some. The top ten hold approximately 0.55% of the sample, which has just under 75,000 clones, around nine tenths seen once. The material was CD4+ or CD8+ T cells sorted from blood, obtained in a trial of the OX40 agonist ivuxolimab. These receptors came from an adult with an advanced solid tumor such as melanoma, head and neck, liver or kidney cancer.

The CDR3 nucleotides read TGTGCCAGCAGCTTTGGCGGCGGAGGAACCTACGAGCAGTACTTC. Protein sequence: CASSFGGGGTYEQYF. The chain couples TRBV9 to TRBJ2-7, with D perhaps matching TRBD2 (5 bases). CDR1 is SGDLS, CDR2 YYNGEE, per germline. The V gene lost 4 bases and the J gene lost 2 bases, with 16 bases spanning the gap. The CDR3 is made up of 15 amino acids.

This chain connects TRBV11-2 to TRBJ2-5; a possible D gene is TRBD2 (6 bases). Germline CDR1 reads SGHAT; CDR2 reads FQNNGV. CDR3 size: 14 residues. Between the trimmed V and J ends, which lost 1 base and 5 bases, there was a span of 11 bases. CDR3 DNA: TGTGCCAGCAGCTTAGTGGGACTTACGGAGACCCAGTACTTC. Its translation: CASSLVGLTETQYF.

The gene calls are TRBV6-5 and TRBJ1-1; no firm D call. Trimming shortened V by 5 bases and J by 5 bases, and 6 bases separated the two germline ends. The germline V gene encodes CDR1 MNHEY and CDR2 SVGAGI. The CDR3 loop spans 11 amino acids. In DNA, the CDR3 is TGTGCCAGCAGTACACGGACTGAAGCTTTCTTT. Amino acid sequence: CASSTRTEAFF.

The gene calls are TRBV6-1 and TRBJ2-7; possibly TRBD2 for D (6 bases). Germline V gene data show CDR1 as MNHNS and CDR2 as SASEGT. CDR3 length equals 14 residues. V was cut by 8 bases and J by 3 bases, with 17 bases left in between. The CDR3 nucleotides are TGTGCCAGCCGAACCCCCTGGGGAGGCTACGAGCAGTACTTC. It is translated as CASRTPWGGYEQYF.

CDR3 region: CATQGDRIRTDTQYF. Written as DNA, the CDR3 is TGTGCCACCCAGGGTGACAGAATTCGCACAGATACGCAGTATTTT. The chain links TRBV6-5 to TRBJ2-3; maybe TRBD1 (5 bases). CDR3 length: 15 amino acids. V was cut by 10 bases and J by 1 base, with 18 bases left in between. Germline V CDR1 and CDR2: MNHEY, SVGAGI.

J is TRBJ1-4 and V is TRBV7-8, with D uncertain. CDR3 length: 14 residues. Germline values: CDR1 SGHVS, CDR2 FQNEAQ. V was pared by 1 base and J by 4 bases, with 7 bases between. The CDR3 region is CASSLGQDNEKLFF. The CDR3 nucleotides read TGTGCCAGCAGCTTAGGGCAGGATAATGAAAAACTGTTTTTT.

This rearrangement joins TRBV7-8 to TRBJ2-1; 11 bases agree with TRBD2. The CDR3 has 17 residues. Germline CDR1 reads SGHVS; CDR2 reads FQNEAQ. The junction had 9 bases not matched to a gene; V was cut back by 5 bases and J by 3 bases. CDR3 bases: TGTGCCAGCAGCGAGGACGCGGGACTAGCGGTCTACAATGAGCAGTTCTTC. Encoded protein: CASSEDAGLAVYNEQFF. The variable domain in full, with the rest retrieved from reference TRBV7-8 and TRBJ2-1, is GAGVSQSPRYKVAKRGQDVALRCDPISGHVSLFWYQQALGQGPEFLTYFQNEAQLDKSGLPSDRFFAERPEGSVSTLKIQRTQQEDSAVYLCASSEDAGLAVYNEQFFGPGTRLTVL.

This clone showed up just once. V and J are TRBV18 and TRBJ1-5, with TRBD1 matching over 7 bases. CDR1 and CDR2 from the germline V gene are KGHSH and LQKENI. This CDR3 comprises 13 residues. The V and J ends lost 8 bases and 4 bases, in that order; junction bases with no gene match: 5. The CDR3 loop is CASAQGVNQPQHF. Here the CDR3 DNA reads TGTGCCAGCGCCCAGGGGGTGAATCAGCCCCAGCATTTT.

The CDR3 bases are TGTGCCAGCAGCATCGACAGGGGAACTAGCGGGAGCTACGAGCAGTACTTC. It specifies CASSIDRGTSGSYEQYF. V is TRBV5-5 and J is TRBJ2-7; 11 nucleotides agree with TRBD2. This CDR3 is built from 17 residues. Germline V gene data show CDR1 as SGHKS and CDR2 as YYEKEE (reference sequence). V shed 4 bases, J shed 3 bases, and the junction held 12 bases outside the gene matches.

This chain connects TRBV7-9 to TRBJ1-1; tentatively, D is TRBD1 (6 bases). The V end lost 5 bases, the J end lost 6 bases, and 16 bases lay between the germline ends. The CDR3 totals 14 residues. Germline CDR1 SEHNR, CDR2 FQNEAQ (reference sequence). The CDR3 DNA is TGTGCCAGCAGCCGAAAGGGGGGAAGCGCTGAAGCTTTCTTT. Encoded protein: CASSRKGGSAEAFF.

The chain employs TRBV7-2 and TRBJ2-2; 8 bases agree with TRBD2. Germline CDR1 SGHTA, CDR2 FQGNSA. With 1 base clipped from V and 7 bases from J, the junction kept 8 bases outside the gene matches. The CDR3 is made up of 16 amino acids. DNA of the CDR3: TGTGCCAGCAGCTTAGGCGCAGCGGGAGTGGTCGGGGAGCTGTTTTTT. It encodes CASSLGAAGVVGELFF.

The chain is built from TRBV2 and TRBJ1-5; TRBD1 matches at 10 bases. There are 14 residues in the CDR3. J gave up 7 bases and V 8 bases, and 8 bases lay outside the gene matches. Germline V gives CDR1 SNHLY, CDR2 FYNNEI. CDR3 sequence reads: CASWGQGLGQPQHF. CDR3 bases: TGTGCCAGCTGGGGACAGGGGTTAGGACAGCCCCAGCATTTT.

DNA of the CDR3: TGTGCCAGCAGTTACACGGTTCTTCGCGAGCAGTACTTC. Amino acids: CASSYTVLREQYF. The chain recombines TRBV6-5 with TRBJ2-7; D remains unclear. V was cut by 2 bases and J by 6 bases, with 11 bases left in between. The germline CDR1 and CDR2 sequences are MNHEY and SVGAGI. CDR3 size: 13 residues.

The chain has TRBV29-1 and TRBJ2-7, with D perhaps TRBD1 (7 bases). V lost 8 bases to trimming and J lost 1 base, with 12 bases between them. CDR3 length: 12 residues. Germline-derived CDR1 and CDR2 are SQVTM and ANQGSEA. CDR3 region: CSPRGVSYEQYF. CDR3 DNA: TGCAGCCCCAGGGGGGTATCCTACGAGCAGTACTTC.

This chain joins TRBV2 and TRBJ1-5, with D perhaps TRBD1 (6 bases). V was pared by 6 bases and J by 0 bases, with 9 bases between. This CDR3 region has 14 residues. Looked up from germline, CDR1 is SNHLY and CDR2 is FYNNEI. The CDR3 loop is CASRDRYSNQPQHF. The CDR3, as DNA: TGTGCCAGCAGGGACAGATATAGCAATCAGCCCCAGCATTTT. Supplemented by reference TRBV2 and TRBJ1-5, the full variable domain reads EPEVTQTPSHQVTQMGQEVILRCVPISNHLYFYWYRQILGQKVEFLVSFYNNEISEKSEIFDDQFSVERPDGSNFTLKIRSTKLEDSAMYFCASRDRYSNQPQHFGDGTRLSIL.

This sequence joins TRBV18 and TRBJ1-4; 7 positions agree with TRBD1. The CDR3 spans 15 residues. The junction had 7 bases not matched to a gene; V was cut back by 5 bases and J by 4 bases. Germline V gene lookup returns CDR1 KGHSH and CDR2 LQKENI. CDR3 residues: CASSVLRDSNEKLFF. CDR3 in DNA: TGTGCCAGCTCAGTCCTCCGGGACAGTAATGAAAAACTGTTTTTT.

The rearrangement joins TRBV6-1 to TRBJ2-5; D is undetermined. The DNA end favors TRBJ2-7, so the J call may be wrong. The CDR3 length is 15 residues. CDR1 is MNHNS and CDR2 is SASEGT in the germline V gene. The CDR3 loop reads CASRIRANGPYEQYF. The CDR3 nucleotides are TGTGCCAGCAGGATCCGGGCAAACGGGCCCTACGAGCAGTACTTC.

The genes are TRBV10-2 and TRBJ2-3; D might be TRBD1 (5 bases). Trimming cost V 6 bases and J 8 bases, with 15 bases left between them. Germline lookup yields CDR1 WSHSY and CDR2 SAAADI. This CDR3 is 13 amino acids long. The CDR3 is CASSEGGRGTQYF. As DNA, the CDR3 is TGCGCCAGCAGCGAAGGTGGAAGGGGTACGCAGTATTTT.

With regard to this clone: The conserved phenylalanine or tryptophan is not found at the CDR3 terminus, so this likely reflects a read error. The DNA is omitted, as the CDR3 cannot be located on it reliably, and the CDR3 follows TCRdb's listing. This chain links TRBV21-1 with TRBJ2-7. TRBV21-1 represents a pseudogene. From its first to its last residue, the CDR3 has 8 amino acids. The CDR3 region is CASSNLTS.

The CDR3 spells CASSPPVDQGVFDEQFF. In nucleotides, the CDR3 is TGTGCCAGCTCACCACCGGTCGATCAGGGAGTATTCGATGAGCAGTTCTTC. The rearrangement links TRBV18 to TRBJ2-1, with D perhaps being TRBD1 or TRBD2 (5 bases each). This CDR3 is 17 amino acids long. The ends were cut back, 0 bases at V and 8 bases at J, with 20 bases in the middle. CDR1 KGHSH and CDR2 LQKENI come from the germline V gene.

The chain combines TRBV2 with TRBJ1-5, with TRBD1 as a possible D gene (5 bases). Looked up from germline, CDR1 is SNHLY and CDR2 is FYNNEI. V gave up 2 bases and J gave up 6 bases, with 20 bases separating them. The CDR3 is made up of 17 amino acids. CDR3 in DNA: TGTGCCAGCAGTGAATTTCGTGGGGTGGGGCGAGGTCAGCCCCAGCATTTT. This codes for CASSEFRGVGRGQPQHF.

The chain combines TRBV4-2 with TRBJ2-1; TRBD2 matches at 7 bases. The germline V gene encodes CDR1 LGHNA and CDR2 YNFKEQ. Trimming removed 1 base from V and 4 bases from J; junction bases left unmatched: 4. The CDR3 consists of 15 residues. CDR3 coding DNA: TGTGCCAGCAGCCAAGGGGGGAGGGATTACAATGAGCAGTTCTTC. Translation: CASSQGGRDYNEQFF.

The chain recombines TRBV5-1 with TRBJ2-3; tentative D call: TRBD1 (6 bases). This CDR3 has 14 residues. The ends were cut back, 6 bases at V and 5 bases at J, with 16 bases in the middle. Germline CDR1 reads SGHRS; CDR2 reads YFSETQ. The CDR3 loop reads CASTRDRGGDTQYF. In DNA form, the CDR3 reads TGCGCCAGCACCCGGGACCGAGGGGGAGATACGCAGTATTTT.

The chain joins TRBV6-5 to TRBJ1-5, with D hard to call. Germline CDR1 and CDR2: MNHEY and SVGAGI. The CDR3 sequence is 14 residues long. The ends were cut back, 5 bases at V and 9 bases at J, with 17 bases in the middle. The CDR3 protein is CASSVFVRGGPQHF. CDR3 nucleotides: TGTGCCAGCAGTGTATTCGTCCGGGGAGGGCCCCAGCATTTT.

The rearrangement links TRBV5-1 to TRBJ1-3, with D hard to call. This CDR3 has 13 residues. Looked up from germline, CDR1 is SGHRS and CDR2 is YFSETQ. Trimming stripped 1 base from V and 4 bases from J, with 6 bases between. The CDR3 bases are TGCGCCAGCAGCTTGACAGTCGGAAACACCATATATTTT. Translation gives CASSLTVGNTIYF.

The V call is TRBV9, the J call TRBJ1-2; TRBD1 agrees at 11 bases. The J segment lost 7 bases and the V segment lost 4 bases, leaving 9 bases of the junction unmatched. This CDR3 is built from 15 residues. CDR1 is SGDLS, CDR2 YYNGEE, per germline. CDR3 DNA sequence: TGTGCCAGCAGCTCGGGACAGGGGGAGGGTAGTGGCTACACCTTC. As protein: CASSSGQGEGSGYTF. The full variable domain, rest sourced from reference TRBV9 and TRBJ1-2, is DSGVTQTPKHLITATGQRVTLRCSPRSGDLSVYWYQQSLDQGLQFLIQYYNGEERAKGNILERFSAQQFPDLHSELNLSSLELGDSALYFCASSSGQGEGSGYTFGSGTRLTVV.

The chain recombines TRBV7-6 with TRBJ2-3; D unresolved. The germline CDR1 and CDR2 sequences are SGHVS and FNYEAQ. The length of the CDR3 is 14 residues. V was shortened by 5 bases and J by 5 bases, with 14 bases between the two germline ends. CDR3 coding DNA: TGTGCCAGCAGCAACCCAGGATTCGGAGATACGCAGTATTTT. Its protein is CASSNPGFGDTQYF.